A single sample gave rise to the 24 T cell receptor beta chains below, sequenced in a study of T cells in Graves' hyperthyroidism and ophthalmopathy. Amplification of TCR beta CDR3 regions used RNA as the template. A set of HTBI primers served as the primers for a first-round RT-PCR of the TCR CDR3. TCRdb redid the calling of the multiplex PCR reads with MiXCR, one entry per CDR3 protein. Of fewer than 650,000 distinct CDR3 sequences in the sample, 13% to 15% are singletons; the top ten hold about 6.6%. The specimen sequenced was blood. The source is a woman younger than 30 with Graves' ophthalmopathy.

At least ten counts were recorded for this clonotype. The chain couples TRBV15 to TRBJ1-5; D is ambiguous. This CDR3 is 15 amino acids long. With 0 bases removed from V and 1 base from J, the gap between germline ends came to 7 bases. Germline CDR1 is LNHNV and CDR2 is YYDKDF (reference sequence). The DNA of the CDR3 is TGTGCCACCAGCAGAGATCGGCGCAGCAATCAGCCCCAGCATTTT. Protein product: CATSRDRRSNQPQHF.

This clonotype was counted ten times or more. The rearrangement links TRBV6-5 to TRBJ2-1; perhaps D is TRBD1 or TRBD2 (5 bases each). V lost 2 bases and J lost 0, with 14 bases in between. The CDR3 is made up of 17 amino acids. Germline-derived CDR1 and CDR2 are MNHEY and SVGAGI. The CDR3 DNA reads TGTGCCAGCAGTTACAGGCAGGGAGTGAGCTCCTACAATGAGCAGTTCTTC. Its protein product is CASSYRQGVSSYNEQFF.

For this clonotype: This clone may be a read error of a much larger clone one base away. The J gene is TRBJ2-7, the V gene TRBV7-3; 8 positions agree with TRBD1. The CDR3 covers 15 residues. With V trimmed by 6 bases and J by 4 bases, 11 bases remained unmatched. CDR1 is SGHTA and CDR2 is FQGTGA in the germline V gene. The DNA for the CDR3 is TGTGCCAGCAGTGAAGACAGGGGAACAAGTTACGAGCAGTACTTC. It is translated as CASSEDRGTSYEQYF.

This clonotype was counted many times. The V and J genes are TRBV27 and TRBJ1-1; D perhaps matches TRBD1 (5 bases). The CDR3 consists of 17 residues. CDR1 MNHEY and CDR2 SMNVEV come from the germline V gene (reference sequence). Trimming stripped 6 bases from V and 0 bases from J, with 20 bases between. CDR3: CASSFSTRTRVNTEAFF. CDR3 nucleotides: TGTGCCAGCAGCTTTTCTACAAGGACAAGGGTGAACACTGAAGCTTTCTTT.

In its sample, this clonotype was seen many times. V gene TRBV10-2 combines with J gene TRBJ2-2, with TRBD2 identical over 10 bases. CDR3 length: 16 residues. The germline CDR1 and CDR2 sequences are WSHSY and SAAADI. V shed 5 bases, J shed 6 bases, and the junction held 9 bases outside the gene matches. The CDR3 DNA sequence: TGCGCCAGCAGTCCTTCGGGACTAGCGTCTTCCGGGGAGCTGTTTTTT. Translation: CASSPSGLASSGELFF.

Of note for this clonotype: A read error may explain this, as a much larger clone is one base away. As the CDR3 is not closed by the conserved phenylalanine or tryptophan, this likely results from a read error. The chain has TRBV28 and TRBJ2-5; no reliable D call. CDR3 length: 14 amino acids. Between the trimmed V and J ends, which lost 5 bases and 2 bases, there was a span of 12 bases. Germline V lookup: CDR1 MDHEN, CDR2 SYDVKM. CDR3 nucleotides: TGTGCCAGCAGTCTCGAACTGATTCAAGAGACCCAGTACTGC. Encoded protein: CASSLELIQETQYC.

Ten or more counts support this clonotype. The V call is TRBV6-6, the J call TRBJ1-2; D may be TRBD1 (6 bases). Germline loops: CDR1 MNHNY, CDR2 SVGAGI (reference sequence). The CDR3 covers 16 residues. V was pared by 0 bases and J by 4 bases, with 15 bases between. CDR3 region: CASSYSAGGQIYGYTF. CDR3 nucleotides: TGTGCCAGCAGTTACTCTGCGGGGGGGCAGATCTATGGCTACACCTTC.

In its sample, this clonotype was seen many times. This sequence joins TRBV6-1 and TRBJ2-1; 9 nucleotides line up with TRBD2. After removal of 1 base from V and 1 base from J, the junction contained 2 bases not matched to a gene. The CDR3 is 16 amino acids. Germline CDR1 and CDR2: MNHNS and SASEGT. The CDR3 nucleotides read TGTGCCAGCAGTGAAGGGCGGGAGGGATCCTACAATGAGCAGTTCTTC. Its protein product is CASSEGREGSYNEQFF.

The chain links TRBV4-2 to TRBJ1-1; TRBD1 might be the D (6 bases). V was pared by 0 bases and J by 9 bases, with 14 bases between. Per the germline V gene, CDR1 is LGHNA and CDR2 is YNFKEQ. The length of the CDR3 is 14 residues. In DNA, the CDR3 is TGTGCCAGCAGCCAAGAAAGTCGACAGGAAAAAGCTTTCTTT. This encodes CASSQESRQEKAFF.

This clonotype appeared many times. The chain recombines TRBV3-1 with TRBJ2-3; D uncertain. Germline V gene data show CDR1 as LGHDT and CDR2 as YNNKEL (reference sequence). V was cut by 1 base and J by 2 bases, with 7 bases left in between. This CDR3 has 14 amino acids. The CDR3 DNA reads TGTGCCAGCAGCCAAGGAGGTCTCACAGATACGCAGTATTTT. Residues: CASSQGGLTDTQYF.

At least ten counts were recorded for this clonotype. CDR3 loop: CASTLLSLAGGLSTDTQYF. As DNA, the CDR3 is TGTGCCTCCACCCTTTTAAGTCTAGCGGGAGGGCTGAGCACAGATACGCAGTATTTT. The gene calls are TRBV12-3 or TRBV12-4 and TRBJ2-3, with TRBD2 identical over 12 bases. The CDR3 contains 19 residues. Losses at the gene ends were 11 bases for V and 0 bases for J; bases not matched to a gene: 18.

This clonotype was seen only a few times. The J gene is TRBJ1-5, the V gene TRBV6-1, with D uncertain. Trimming removed 6 bases at V and 0 bases at J, with 12 bases between. This CDR3 has 15 residues. Germline V gene data show CDR1 as MNHNS and CDR2 as SASEGT. CDR3 sequence reads: CASSPDQASNQPQHF. The CDR3 DNA reads as TGTGCCAGCAGCCCCGACCAGGCTAGCAATCAGCCCCAGCATTTT.

The V call is TRBV28, the J call TRBJ2-7, with 9 bases lining up with TRBD1. V shed 5 bases, J shed 2 bases, and the junction held 10 bases outside the gene matches. The CDR3 length is 16 residues. The germline CDR1 and CDR2 sequences are MDHEN and SYDVKM. The CDR3 is CASSRGQGSLPYEQYF. In DNA, the CDR3 is TGTGCCAGCAGTCGAGGACAGGGGTCCCTCCCCTACGAGCAGTACTTC.

This clonotype showed up many times. The chain uses TRBV2 and TRBJ2-5; 7 bases are shared with TRBD1. The germline CDR1 and CDR2 sequences are SNHLY and FYNNEI. The CDR3 spans 13 residues. Trimming cost V 4 bases and J 4 bases; bases outside gene matches: 3. The CDR3 nucleotides read TGTGCCAGCAGTGTTGACAGGGTAGAGACCCAGTACTTC. Translating it yields CASSVDRVETQYF.

This clonotype was detected only a few times. A read error may explain this, as a much larger clone is one base away. This is likely a read error, given that the CDR3 carries no conserved phenylalanine or tryptophan at its end. This chain joins TRBV6-2 or TRBV6-3 and TRBJ1-1; D perhaps matches TRBD1 (6 bases). V shed 2 bases and J shed 0 bases, with 13 bases lying between them. There are 16 residues in the CDR3. Per the germline V gene, CDR1 is MNHEY and CDR2 is SVGEGT. In DNA form, the CDR3 reads TGTGCCAGCAGTTACCAAAGACAGGCCATGAACACTGAAGCTTTCTCT. Amino acids: CASSYQRQAMNTEAFS.

The V gene is TRBV2, the J gene TRBJ2-7; unclear D gene. V was pared by 1 base and J by 2 bases, with 12 bases between. CDR3 length: 15 residues. Per the germline V gene, CDR1 is SNHLY and CDR2 is FYNNEI. In DNA form, the CDR3 reads TGTGCCAGCAGTGAAGAGACACGGCCCACCTACGAGCAGTACTTC. Its translation: CASSEETRPTYEQYF. Supplemented by reference TRBV2 and TRBJ2-7, the full variable domain reads EPEVTQTPSHQVTQMGQEVILRCVPISNHLYFYWYRQILGQKVEFLVSFYNNEISEKSEIFDDQFSVERPDGSNFTLKIRSTKLEDSAMYFCASSEETRPTYEQYFGPGTRLTVT.

The V gene is TRBV20-1, the J gene TRBJ2-1; 8 positions agree with TRBD2. The CDR3 sequence is 15 residues long. The ends lost 0 bases at V and 7 bases at J; junction bases unmatched: 8. Germline V lookup: CDR1 DFQATT, CDR2 SNEGSKA (reference sequence). The CDR3 sequence: CSARDAREGANEQFF. CDR3 coding DNA: TGCAGTGCTAGAGATGCCCGGGAGGGAGCTAATGAGCAGTTCTTC.

This clonotype was observed many times. The chain uses TRBV11-3 and TRBJ2-1, with 10 bases fitting TRBD2. Germline loops: CDR1 SGHNT, CDR2 YENEEA. V dropped 4 bases and J dropped 8; count of bases not matched to a gene: 11. CDR3 size: 16 residues. Written as DNA, the CDR3 is TGTGCCAGCAGCTCCAGGACTAGCGGTCGAGGCGATGAGCAGTTCTTC. It specifies CASSSRTSGRGDEQFF.

This clonotype was seen many times. The chain links TRBV24-1 to TRBJ2-1, with 9 bases identical to TRBD1. J gave up 7 bases and V 4 bases, and 10 bases lay outside the gene matches. Germline loops: CDR1 KGHDR, CDR2 SFDVKD. The CDR3 is made up of 16 amino acids. DNA for the CDR3: TGTGCCACCAGTGACTACCGGGACAGGGTCGGGAATGAGCAGTTCTTC. This codes for CATSDYRDRVGNEQFF.

This clonotype was seen repeatedly, ten times or more. The rearrangement links TRBV2 to TRBJ2-7; the match to TRBD1 covers 9 bases. V was clipped by 7 bases and J by 6 bases; unmatched bases: 7. Germline V gene data show CDR1 as SNHLY and CDR2 as FYNNEI. This CDR3 has 13 residues. The CDR3 here is CASKRTGELEQYF. In DNA form, the CDR3 reads TGTGCCAGCAAAAGGACAGGGGAACTCGAGCAGTACTTC.

This clonotype was recorded at least ten times. This rearrangement joins TRBV11-3 to TRBJ2-1; 8 bases line up with TRBD1. Unmatched junction bases numbered 11, after V lost 7 bases and J lost 6 bases. Looked up from germline, CDR1 is SGHNT and CDR2 is YENEEA. The CDR3 is 15 amino acids. Here the CDR3 reads CASNSGQGRGNEQFF. CDR3 in DNA: TGTGCCAGCAACTCCGGACAGGGCAGGGGCAATGAGCAGTTCTTC.

This clonotype was seen at least ten times. The chain links TRBV6-2 or TRBV6-3 to TRBJ1-5; a possible D gene is TRBD1 (5 bases). Germline V gene sequence: CDR1 MNHEY, CDR2 SVGEGT. Trimming cost V 0 bases and J 6 bases, with 9 bases left between them. The CDR3 extends over 14 amino acids. DNA for the CDR3: TGTGCCAGCAGTTACTCGGGGGAAACTCAGCCCCAGCATTTT. This gives the protein CASSYSGETQPQHF.

There are many counts of this clonotype. The chain carries TRBV20-1 and TRBJ2-1; 7 nucleotides agree with TRBD2. V lost 3 bases, J lost 5 bases, and 7 bases stayed unmatched. Germline assignment: CDR1 DFQATT and CDR2 SNEGSKA (reference sequence). The CDR3 is 14 amino acids. The CDR3 region is CSASPSGYHNEQFF. In nucleotides, the CDR3 is TGCAGTGCTAGTCCTAGCGGATACCACAATGAGCAGTTCTTC.

The table lists this clonotype with many counts. This rearrangement joins TRBV28 to TRBJ1-5; a possible D gene is TRBD1 (5 bases). The CDR3 has 15 residues. Trimming stripped 3 bases from V and 6 bases from J, with 15 bases between. In germline, CDR1 is MDHEN, CDR2 SYDVKM. The CDR3 sequence is CASSFWGRGRQPQHF. Here the CDR3 DNA reads TGTGCCAGCAGTTTTTGGGGACGAGGGCGTCAGCCCCAGCATTTT.